Described below is a single T cell receptor (beta chain) sequence and its context. Its antigen target is currently unknown. Within one base of it there is no much larger clone, and no base qualities were kept. The CDR3 covers 16 residues, taking in both the cysteine and the phenylalanine. Just the 48-base CDR3 DNA is kept, in frame starting at base 1. CDR1 and CDR2, looked up from the germline V gene, are MDHEN and SYDVKM. V and J are trimmed by 5 bases and 6 bases, and the gene matches miss 6 bases of the junction. This record belongs to a study of blood T cell repertoires in COVID-19 (dated by TCRdb to the early 2020s). Regarding the study in general: The collaborator samples originated in the United States, Italy and Spain and spanned the acute and convalescent phases of COVID-19. The material from the prospective study consisted of cDNA or gDNA derived from T cells, B-cell-depleted T cells, or PBMCs. Deeply sampled blood TCRbeta repertoires from subjects exposed to, actively infected with, or recovered from COVID-19 were included in the dataset. A freely available public database, intended as a resource for researchers studying the immune response to SARS-CoV-2, is where the repertoires were released. Samples came from the ongoing ImmuneRACE study (first 160 participants) plus 1,254 subjects from 6 global collaborators. The sample metadata nearly always contained a de-identified subject ID, COVID-19 status, age in years and sex. HLA class I and class II types, where available, came from metadata supplied by the sample provider rather than from assay-based typing.

TCRbeta CDR3 regions were amplified from genomic DNA using the immunoSEQ Assay, a bias-controlled multiplex PCR. Processing in the source paper ran as follows. Nucleated cell counts per sample were estimated from amplification of reference gene primers within the assay. To quantify the absolute abundance of each unique TCRbeta CDR3 rearrangement, sequence reads were collapsed and filtered. For each sample, productive Simpson clonality was calculated as the square root of Simpson's diversity index over productive rearrangements. Not all clones reach the TCRdb copy of this immuneACCESS table, which keeps in-frame sequences only. Checked studies attribute under half of the gap to unresolved V genes and leave the rest unexplained. V and J calls and clone size are given by that table; D and trimming were obtained from the DNA. The sample table records about 330,000 clones; 70% to 90% of these occur just once. Approximately 5% of the sample is in the top ten clones.

Participants in the prospective study were aged 18 to 89 years, lived in about two dozen United States geographic areas, and enrolled through a virtual design. To assign participants to cohorts, the prospective study relied on clinical history that participants themselves reported in a screening survey and a study questionnaire. Recovered participants in ImmuneRACE Cohort 3 were defined as having two consecutive negative NP/OP PCR tests, clearance from a healthcare professional, or resolution of symptoms. Each participant in the prospective study had whole blood, serum and a nasopharyngeal or oropharyngeal swab collected by mobile phlebotomists. Over a roughly two-month period, participants in the prospective study had the option of providing additional blood draws and questionnaires. Before DNA extraction, blood samples from the prospective study were shipped at room temperature or frozen. Paper-wide results and their limitations: The quantity of clinical and demographic metadata differed by source and by participant and was supplied without curation.

Sequencing input: PBMCs or T cells enriched from blood (not recorded which). The receptor's source is a woman aged 25-40 years who had recovered from COVID-19. Here the chain combines TRBV28 and TRBJ2-1, and TRBD2 matches 14 of the central bases. The DNA sequence is TGTGCCAGCAGTCAAGCGGGACTAGCGGGGGCCAATGAGCAGTTCTTC. Translated, this gives CASSQAGLAGANEQFF.